This is a list of T cell receptor beta chains from one sample in a study of vaccination and CD4 T cells after COVID-19. These receptors have no known antigen. MiXCR was run by TCRdb on the PCR reads, yielding one entry per CDR3 protein. The data contain some 26,000 distinct CDR3 sequences, 50% to 65% of them singletons. This specimen was CD4+ T cells from blood, cultured in vitro, taken before SARS-CoV-2 vaccination. The receptors here all came from a human donor who received a COVID-19 vaccine. Each CDR3 is given with its conserved first and last residue. The D gene is left open where the match is weak. Rows may omit the clone size; those that give it use once, few, many or a size class.

>.|TRBV20-1|.|TRBJ1-4
TGCAGTGCCCCGACACCTTCAACTAATGAAAAACTGTTTTTT
CSAPTPSTNEKLFF
>TRBD1|TRBV29-1|.|TRBJ1-2
TGCAGCGTTGCCCCGGGACAGGGGGTAGCCTATGGCTACACCTTC
CSVAPGQGVAYGYTF
>.|TRBV24-1|.|TRBJ1-6
TGTGCCACCAGTGTTATAGAGAGAAATTCACCCCTCCACTTT
CATSVIERNSPLHF
>TRBD1|TRBV2|.|TRBJ1-4
TGTGCCAGCAGGGGAGCAACAGGGGTACTGAATGAAAAACTGTTTTTT
CASRGATGVLNEKLFF
>.|TRBV5-6|few|TRBJ1-2
TGTGCCAGCAGCTTGAATCGATTGGGTGGCTACACCTTC
CASSLNRLGGYTF
>TRBD1|TRBV19|.|TRBJ2-4
TGTGCCACCTCGGACAGGAAAAACATTCAGTACTTC
CATSDRKNIQYF
>.|TRBV11-2|.|TRBJ2-3
TGTGCCAGCAGCCCGATCGGGACTCGGGATACGCAGTATTTT
CASSPIGTRDTQYF
>.|TRBV6-4|.|TRBJ1-5
TGTGCCAGCAGTGACGAGGTGGTGCTGGATCAGCCCCAGCATTTT
CASSDEVVLDQPQHF
>.|TRBV20-1|few|TRBJ1-1
TGCAGTGTTCAGCTACAGGGCCCGAACACTGAAGCTTTCTTT
CSVQLQGPNTEAFF
>TRBD2|TRBV2|few|TRBJ2-5
TGTGCCAGCGGTAGCGGGGGATTCCAAGAGACCCAGTACTTC
CASGSGGFQETQYF
>TRBD2|TRBV20-1|.|TRBJ2-1
TGCAGTGCTCCGGGACTAGCGGGGGGCGGGCGGGATGAGCAGTTCTTC
CSAPGLAGGGRDEQFF
>TRBD2|TRBV10-3|.|TRBJ2-7
TGTGCCGTCCACGGTAGCGGGGGATCCTACGAGCAGTACTTC
CAVHGSGGSYEQYF
>.|TRBV30|.|TRBJ2-4
TGTGCCTGGACATACCAGGGAGAGGGTCAGTACTTC
CAWTYQGEGQYF
>.|TRBV2|.|TRBJ1-1
TGTGCCAGCAGTGAGGAGGTTAACACTGAAGCTTTCTTT
CASSEEVNTEAFF
>TRBD2|TRBV6-1|.|TRBJ2-3
TGTGCCAGCAGTGTACCTAGCGGAAGCACAGATACGCAGTATTTT
CASSVPSGSTDTQYF
>TRBD2|TRBV7-2|.|TRBJ2-3
TGTGCCAGCAACTCCCTCGCGGGGGGCGGCACAGATACGCAGTATTTT
CASNSLAGGGTDTQYF
>TRBD2|TRBV2|.|TRBJ2-7
TGTGCCAGCAGAACTGACCCATCCAGCGGGGGGGCGGCCTACGAGCAGTACTTC
CASRTDPSSGGAAYEQYF
>.|TRBV6-1|.|TRBJ1-1
TGTGCCAGCAGTCCACAGGTGATGAACACTGAAGCTTTCTTT
CASSPQVMNTEAFF
>.|TRBV5-1|.|TRBJ1-1
TGCGCCAGCAGCTTGGTGCCAGGGTCGAACACTGAAGCTTTCTTT
CASSLVPGSNTEAFF
>.|TRBV11-3|.|TRBJ1-2
TGTGCCAGCAGCTTGGAAAGCACGTATGGCTACACCTTC
CASSLESTYGYTF
>TRBD1|TRBV28|.|TRBJ2-7
TGTGCCAGCAGGCCGAAGGGGGGACAGGCTTACGAGCAGTACTTC
CASRPKGGQAYEQYF
>.|TRBV2|.|TRBJ2-1
TGTGCCAGCAGTGAGGAGACGGCGGCCTACAATGAGCAGTTCTTC
CASSEETAAYNEQFF
>TRBD2|TRBV5-3|.|TRBJ2-7
TGTGCCAGCAGCCCGCGGGAGGGTCAGAGCTCCTACGAGCAGTACTTC
CASSPREGQSSYEQYF
>TRBD2|TRBV5-1|.|TRBJ2-5
TGCGCCAGCAGCGGTAGCGGGGGGCGGGAAGAGACCCAGTACTTC
CASSGSGGREETQYF
>.|TRBV9|few|TRBJ2-2
TGTGCCAGCAGCGTAGCGGGCCTAGACGCCGGGGAGCTGTTTTTT
CASSVAGLDAGELFF
>.|TRBV19|.|TRBJ2-2
TGTGCCAGTAGTATATCGCTAGCAGAGACCGGGGAGCTGTTTTTT
CASSISLAETGELFF
>TRBD2|TRBV10-3|.|TRBJ2-7
TGTGCCACCACCGGACTAGCGGGTGCCTACGAGCAGTACTTC
CATTGLAGAYEQYF
>.|TRBV23-1|.|TRBJ2-7
TGCGCCAGCAGTCACCCCCGGGACATAGGCTACGAGCAGTACTTC
CASSHPRDIGYEQYF
>TRBD2|TRBV7-9|few|TRBJ2-3
TGTGCCAGCAGCTTGGAGCGGGGGGGCACAGATACGCAGTATTTT
CASSLERGGTDTQYF
>TRBD1|TRBV24-1|few|TRBJ1-1
TGTGCCACCCAGGGGGAGAACACTGAAGCTTTCTTT
CATQGENTEAFF
>.|TRBV12-5|few|TRBJ1-1
TGTGCTAGTGGGCCCGGGACGGTGAACACTGAAGCTTTCTTT
CASGPGTVNTEAFF
>.|TRBV12-5|.|TRBJ1-5
TGTGCTAGTGGTTACACAAGGGGGGGCAATCAGCCCCAGCATTTT
CASGYTRGGNQPQHF
>TRBD1|TRBV19|.|TRBJ1-6
TGTGCCAGTAGTCCTAGGACAGGGGAGAGCTCACCCCTCCACTTT
CASSPRTGESSPLHF
>.|TRBV5-1|.|TRBJ2-2
TGCGCCAGCAGCTTGGCTACAGCCGGCGGGGAGCTGTTTTTT
CASSLATAGGELFF
>.|TRBV5-1|once|TRBJ2-5
TGCGCCAGCAGCTTGGGGGACCAAGAGACCCAGTACTTC
CASSLGDQETQYF
>.|TRBV9|.|TRBJ2-3
TGTGCCAGCAGCCCCCTCCTGAGGGGGGACACAGATACGCAGTATTTT
CASSPLLRGDTDTQYF
>.|TRBV20-1|once|TRBJ1-2
TGCAGTGCTAGAGTTGGGAAAACCTATGGCTACACCTTC
CSARVGKTYGYTF
>.|TRBV25-1|.|TRBJ1-1
TGTGCCAGCCGGGAGGGGCATAACACTGAAGCTTTCTTT
CASREGHNTEAFF
>TRBD2|TRBV11-3|few|TRBJ2-3
TGTGCCAGCAGTCACGGGGGGGCCTTAGATACGCAGTATTTT
CASSHGGALDTQYF
>.|TRBV10-1|.|TRBJ2-3
TGCGCCAGCAGTGGGCCCCAAGTAGGGACAGATACGCAGTATTTT
CASSGPQVGTDTQYF
>.|TRBV15|.|TRBJ2-7
TGTGCCACCAGCAGAGATAGGGGTCTCACCTACTACGAGCAGTACTTC
CATSRDRGLTYYEQYF
>TRBD2|TRBV18|.|TRBJ2-1
TGTGCCAGCTCACGTAAAAGCGGGGATAGCTCCTACAATGAGCAGTTCTTC
CASSRKSGDSSYNEQFF
>TRBD1|TRBV7-9|few|TRBJ1-1
TGTGCCAGCAGTCCCCGGACAGGGGGATCGGAAACGAACACTGAAGCTTTCTTT
CASSPRTGGSETNTEAFF
>.|TRBV21-1|.|TRBJ2-3
TGTGCCAGCAGCAAAGGACTAGCGGGGGGGCGGGTCTGCGATACGCAGTATTTT
CASSKGLAGGRVCDTQYF
>.|TRBV24-1|few|TRBJ1-2
TGTGCCGCCCAGGGCCTCTATGGCTACACCTTC
CAAQGLYGYTF
>TRBD2|TRBV10-3|.|TRBJ2-5
TGTGCCATCACGGCGGGGGGTGAAGAGACCCAGTACTTC
CAITAGGEETQYF
>TRBD1|TRBV20-1|few|TRBJ1-2
TGCAGTGCTCTCCGGACAGGGGGCGATGGCTACACCTTC
CSALRTGGDGYTF
>TRBD1|TRBV20-1|.|TRBJ1-2
TGCAGTGCTACAACCGGGACAGGCTATGGCTACACCTTC
CSATTGTGYGYTF
>.|TRBV7-9|.|TRBJ1-2
TGTGCCAGCAGCTTAGAGCAGAGTAACTATGGCTACACCTTC
CASSLEQSNYGYTF
>TRBD2|TRBV19|.|TRBJ2-5
TGTGCCAGTAGTAAATCGCTAGCGGGGGGTGAAGAGACCCAGTACTTC
CASSKSLAGGEETQYF
>TRBD1|TRBV9|few|TRBJ1-6
TGTGCCAGCAGTGTAGGACAGGGTGGTAATTCACCCCTCCACTTT
CASSVGQGGNSPLHF
>TRBD2|TRBV20-1|.|TRBJ2-5
TGCAGTGCTAGAGAGTTAGGACTAGCGGTTTTACAAGAGACCCAGTACTTC
CSARELGLAVLQETQYF
>.|TRBV7-9|.|TRBJ1-5
TGTGCCAGCAGCTTAGGCAGGGGAATGGGGGGCAATCAGCCCCAGCATTTT
CASSLGRGMGGNQPQHF
>.|TRBV30|.|TRBJ1-2
TGTGCCTGGAGTGTACAAATTTATGGCTACACCTTC
CAWSVQIYGYTF
>.|TRBV6-5|.|TRBJ2-4
TGTGCCAGCAGTTACTCCGTAGGGGAGACAATTCAGTACTTC
CASSYSVGETIQYF
>TRBD1|TRBV24-1|.|TRBJ1-2
TGTGCCACCAGTGGCGGGACAGGTAATGGCTACACCTTC
CATSGGTGNGYTF
>TRBD1|TRBV19|.|TRBJ2-7
TGTGCCAGTAGTCCCGGGACAGGGACCCTCGGGGATTACGAGCAGTACTTC
CASSPGTGTLGDYEQYF
>.|TRBV3-1|.|TRBJ1-1
TGTGCCAGCAGCCAAGAGGGCGGGAGTCCTGAAGCTTTCTTT
CASSQEGGSPEAFF